This is a list of T cell receptor beta chains from one sample in a study of PD-L1 blockade in urothelial cancer. TCRdb's copy holds only in-frame clones and misses some; the assay was immunoSEQ multiplex PCR. The sample contains tens of thousands of clones, 70% to 90% of which appear only once. The sample here was PBMCs, taken around atezolizumab (anti-PD-L1) treatment. These receptors were taken from a man aged 55 to 69 with urothelial cancer. The CDR3 runs from the conserved cysteine through the conserved F or W. D genes are given only for firm matches. Size tells how often a clone was seen (once, few, many) or the class of an expanded clone, and some rows leave it out.

v_gene	abundance	d_gene	j_gene	CDR3aa	CDR3nt
TRBV15	-	-	TRBJ1-3	CATSRDSGSGNTIYF	TGTGCCACCAGCAGAGATTCCGGGTCTGGAAACACCATATATTTT
TRBV5-4	-	-	TRBJ2-3	CASSLPGDKSDTQYF	TGTGCCAGCAGCTTGCCTGGTGACAAGTCAGATACGCAGTATTTT
TRBV6-6	-	-	TRBJ2-7	CASSYSGQSYEQYF	TGTGCCAGCAGTTACTCGGGACAAAGCTACGAGCAGTACTTC
TRBV5-4	once	TRBD2	TRBJ2-2	CASSARLAGNTGELFF	TGTGCCAGCAGCGCCCGACTAGCGGGTAACACCGGGGAGCTGTTTTTT
TRBV5-6	once	-	TRBJ1-1	CASGWTDRDTEAFF	TGTGCCAGCGGATGGACAGATAGGGACACTGAAGCTTTCTTT
TRBV6-5	-	-	TRBJ2-3	CASSPPSDTQYF	TGTGCCAGCAGTCCCCCCTCAGATACGCAGTATTTT
TRBV28	-	TRBD1	TRBJ2-7	CASSLGGTGSYEQYF	TGTGCCAGCAGTTTAGGTGGGACAGGGAGCTACGAGCAGTACTTC
TRBV6-5	-	-	TRBJ2-3	CASRPLVRDTQYF	TGTGCCAGCAGGCCCTTAGTTCGGGATACGCAGTATTTT
TRBV6-5	-	-	TRBJ2-5	CASKRQVGETQYF	TGTGCCAGCAAAAGGCAGGTTGGAGAGACCCAGTACTTC
TRBV7-9	-	-	TRBJ1-6	CASSLLSPDSPLHF	TGTGCCAGCAGCTTGTTGTCCCCAGATTCACCCCTCCACTTT
TRBV6-4	-	TRBD1	TRBJ1-6	CASSDQTGGGSPLHF	TGTGCCAGCAGTGACCAGACAGGGGGTGGTTCACCCCTCCACTTT
TRBV7-9	-	-	TRBJ2-3	CASSLAMLGQITDTQYF	TGTGCCAGCAGCTTAGCGATGTTAGGACAGATCACAGATACGCAGTATTTT
TRBV30	-	-	TRBJ1-1	CAWSLNTEAFF	TGTGCCTGGAGTTTAAACACTGAAGCTTTCTTT
TRBV11-3	-	TRBD1	TRBJ2-1	CASSQGGSVNEQFF	TGTGCCAGCAGCCAAGGGGGCTCAGTGAATGAGCAGTTCTTC
TRBV6-5	few	TRBD1	TRBJ1-3	CASSFNRGQAGNTIYF	TGTGCCAGCAGTTTCAACAGGGGGCAGGCCGGAAACACCATATATTTT
TRBV5-6	-	TRBD2	TRBJ2-1	CASSLALAGYHNEQFF	TGTGCCAGCAGCTTGGCGCTAGCGGGCTATCACAATGAGCAGTTCTTC
TRBV5-5	-	TRBD1	TRBJ1-6	CASSLVGTGFSPLHF	TGTGCCAGCAGCTTGGTGGGGACAGGCTTTTCACCCCTCCACTTT
TRBV19	-	-	TRBJ1-1	CATDPGFYTEAFF	TGTGCCACTGACCCGGGGTTTTACACTGAAGCTTTCTTT
TRBV6-6	once	TRBD2	TRBJ2-3	CASSPAGGTNTQYF	TGTGCCAGCAGCCCAGCGGGGGGAACTAATACGCAGTATTTT
TRBV6-1	-	TRBD1	TRBJ2-3	CASIFDRGTDTQYF	TGTGCCAGCATTTTCGACAGGGGCACAGATACGCAGTATTTT
TRBV9	-	-	TRBJ2-1	CASSPPLSNEQFF	TGTGCCAGCAGCCCCCCTCTTAGCAATGAGCAGTTCTTC
TRBV10-3	-	TRBD1	TRBJ1-5	CAMGQDLNQPQHF	TGTGCCATGGGACAGGACCTAAATCAGCCCCAGCATTTT
TRBV7-2	-	TRBD1	TRBJ1-1	CASSPRQGFSNTEAFF	TGTGCCAGCAGCCCCCGACAGGGGTTCTCGAACACTGAAGCTTTCTTT
TRBV19	few	-	TRBJ2-7	CASSNLYEQYF	TGTGCCAGTAGTAACTTGTACGAGCAGTACTTC
TRBV30	-	TRBD1	TRBJ1-2	CAWRRSGTGVGWGYTF	TGTGCCTGGAGAAGAAGTGGAACAGGGGTTGGATGGGGCTACACCTTC
TRBV11-3	-	-	TRBJ2-5	CASSGTRRETQYF	TGTGCCAGTTCGGGAACCAGGCGAGAGACCCAGTACTTC
TRBV18	-	-	TRBJ1-6	CASSPPGQNYNSPLHF	TGTGCCAGCTCACCACCGGGGCAGAACTATAATTCACCCCTCCACTTT
TRBV6-5	-	TRBD2	TRBJ2-1	CASSSGGGGINEQFF	TGTGCCAGCAGTTCGGGGGGCGGGGGGATAAATGAGCAGTTCTTC
TRBV5-4	-	-	TRBJ2-1	CASSLQQPGVEQFF	TGTGCCAGCAGCTTGCAGCAACCGGGGGTTGAGCAGTTCTTC
TRBV10-3	-	-	TRBJ2-1	CATRIEEVAYEQFF	TGTGCCACCCGGATAGAAGAGGTGGCCTATGAGCAGTTCTTC
TRBV9	-	TRBD1	TRBJ2-3	CASSVVTGGTDTQYF	TGTGCCAGCAGCGTAGTAACAGGGGGCACAGATACGCAGTATTTT
TRBV9	-	-	TRBJ1-1	CASSFRGGNTEAFF	TGTGCCAGCAGCTTCCGAGGGGGAAACACTGAAGCTTTCTTT
TRBV30	-	-	TRBJ2-5	CAWSVRGAGETQYF	TGTGCCTGGAGTGTACGGGGGGCCGGGGAGACCCAGTACTTC
TRBV2	-	-	TRBJ1-1	CASSERLGKNTEAFF	TGTGCCAGCAGTGAAAGGCTCGGGAAGAACACTGAAGCTTTCTTT
TRBV9	-	-	TRBJ1-3	CASSGQVSNSGNTIYF	TGTGCCAGCAGCGGACAGGTTTCCAACTCTGGAAACACCATATATTTT
TRBV6-1	-	-	TRBJ2-2	CASSLAGELFF	TGTGCCAGCAGCCTCGCCGGGGAGCTGTTTTTT
TRBV6-6	-	TRBD1	TRBJ1-5	CASSSYRGGNQPQHF	TGTGCCAGCAGTTCGTACAGGGGAGGCAATCAGCCCCAGCATTTT
TRBV5-1	-	TRBD1	TRBJ2-1	CAREGGTGVNEQFF	TGCGCCAGGGAAGGGGGGACAGGGGTTAATGAGCAGTTCTTC
TRBV2	-	TRBD2	TRBJ2-7	CASILAGEATEQYF	TGTGCCAGCATCTTAGCGGGGGAGGCTACCGAGCAGTACTTC
TRBV7-2	-	-	TRBJ1-5	CASSPFRSGNQPQHF	TGTGCCAGCAGCCCCTTTCGATCGGGCAATCAGCCCCAGCATTTT
TRBV10-3	once	TRBD1	TRBJ1-5	CAISDRDRGDQPQHF	TGTGCCATCAGTGACCGAGACAGGGGCGATCAGCCCCAGCATTTT
TRBV6-5	-	-	TRBJ2-6	CASSYSILPNVLTF	TGTGCCAGCAGTTACTCGATCCTACCCAACGTCCTGACTTTC